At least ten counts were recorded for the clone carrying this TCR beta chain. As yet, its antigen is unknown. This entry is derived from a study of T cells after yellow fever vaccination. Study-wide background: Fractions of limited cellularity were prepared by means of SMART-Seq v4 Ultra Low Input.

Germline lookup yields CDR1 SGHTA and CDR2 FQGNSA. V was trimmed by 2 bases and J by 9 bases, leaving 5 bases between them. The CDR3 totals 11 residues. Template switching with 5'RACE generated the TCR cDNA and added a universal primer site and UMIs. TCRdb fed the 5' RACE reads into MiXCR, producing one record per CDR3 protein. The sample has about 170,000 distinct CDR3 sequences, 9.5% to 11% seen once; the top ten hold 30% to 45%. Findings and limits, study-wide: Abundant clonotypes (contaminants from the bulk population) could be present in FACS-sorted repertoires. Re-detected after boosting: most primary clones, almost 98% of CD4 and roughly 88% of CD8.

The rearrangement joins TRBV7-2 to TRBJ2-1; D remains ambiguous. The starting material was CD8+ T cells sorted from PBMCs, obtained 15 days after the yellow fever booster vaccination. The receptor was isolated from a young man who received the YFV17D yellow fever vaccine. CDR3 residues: CASSLTAEQFF. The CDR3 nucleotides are TGTGCCAGCAGCTTAACGGCTGAGCAGTTCTTC.